The entry below describes one T cell receptor beta chain. The antigen remains unidentified. The CDR3 sequence is 14 residues long. Germline V gene lookup returns CDR1 MNHEY and CDR2 SVGAGI. Trimming removed 2 bases from V and 5 bases from J; junction bases left unmatched: 5. This entry is derived from a study of PD-L1 blockade in urothelial cancer. Overall study context: Blood yielded a median of about 150,000 T cells per sample.

Clones were read by immunoSEQ multiplex PCR, and TCRdb kept only the in-frame ones, dropping some. The repertoire holds about 84,000 clones, with roughly 80% as singletons. Study-level points and caveats: Clonality of blood TCR below the median before treatment predicted better survival.

This sequence joins TRBV6-5 and TRBJ1-1; 7 nucleotides match TRBD1. The TCR sequence derives from a man aged 70-80 years with urothelial cancer. This specimen was PBMCs, taken around atezolizumab (anti-PD-L1) treatment. The CDR3 DNA sequence: TGTGCCAGCAGTTACGCCCCAGGGGGGACTGAAGCTTTCTTT. It codes for CASSYAPGGTEAFF.